This T cell receptor beta chain was identified in a study of cytomegalovirus exposure and HLA in healthy donors. CDR1 MNHEY and CDR2 SMNVEV come from the germline V gene (reference sequence). This CDR3 contains 13 residues. V was clipped by 8 bases and J by 16 bases; unmatched bases: 15. The PCR was carried out with 60 Vbeta primers and 13 Jbeta primers. Only in-frame clones appear in the TCRdb table, and some are missing; sequencing was by immunoSEQ multiplex PCR. This sample's table reports roughly 100,000 clones. The chain combines TRBV27 with TRBJ2-1; 9 bases match TRBD1. This TCR was sampled from a woman aged 30 to 39 in good health and CMV-seronegative. Input material: PBMCs. The CDR3 nucleotides are TGTGCCAGCGGAACACAGGGGGCGGGGGCAGAATTCTTC. Translated: CASGTQGAGAEFF.